This entry lists 9 T cell receptor beta chains sequenced from one sample in a study of STAT5B mutations in CD4+ large granular lymphocyte leukemia. The protocol was immunoSEQ multiplex PCR, while the TCRdb copy is restricted to in-frame clones and leaves out a portion. Here the sample spans some 32,000 clones, just under 75% being singletons. The sequenced sample was CD4+ T cells from blood buffy coats. The receptors stem from a human donor in good health.

The chain links TRBV19 to TRBJ1-1; possibly TRBD1 for D (5 bases). In germline, CDR1 is LNHDA, CDR2 SQIVND (reference sequence). Trimming stripped 5 bases from V and 1 base from J, with 8 bases between. This CDR3 spans 13 amino acids. The CDR3 region has the DNA TGTGCCAGTAGTGACAGACCGAACACTGAAGCTTTCTTT. This codes for CASSDRPNTEAFF.

This clone was seen more than once but under ten times. DNA for the CDR3: TGTGCCAGTTCAACTAGCGGGAGGAGCGAGCAGTACTTC. It is translated as CASSTSGRSEQYF. The chain combines TRBV19 with TRBJ2-7; 12 bases are a match to TRBD2. The CDR3 covers 13 residues. Trimming cost V 8 bases and J 6 bases; bases outside gene matches: 5. Germline CDR1 LNHDA, CDR2 SQIVND (reference sequence). Full variable domain (remainder filled in from reference TRBV19 and TRBJ2-7): DGGITQSPKYLFRKEGQNVTLSCEQNLNHDAMYWYRQDPGQGLRLIYYSQIVNDFQKGDIAEGYSVSREKKESFPLTVTSAQKNPTAFYLCASSTSGRSEQYFGPGTRLTVT.

This rearrangement joins TRBV29-1 to TRBJ1-5; the match to TRBD1 covers 7 bases. V trimming: 4 bases; J trimming: 4 bases; junction bases outside the gene matches: 4. Germline V gives CDR1 SQVTM, CDR2 ANQGSEA. CDR3 size: 13 residues. CDR3 loop: CSVVAGGNQPQHF. The CDR3 DNA sequence: TGCAGCGTTGTGGCAGGGGGTAATCAGCCCCAGCATTTT.

The chain joins TRBV2 to TRBJ2-5; 9 nucleotides line up with TRBD1. The V and J ends lost 5 bases and 4 bases, in that order; junction bases with no gene match: 5. Germline V CDR1 and CDR2: SNHLY, FYNNEI. The CDR3 is 14 residues long. This CDR3 reads CASSKQGAGETQYF. In nucleotides, the CDR3 is TGTGCCAGCAGTAAACAGGGGGCGGGAGAGACCCAGTACTTC.

This chain links TRBV28 with TRBJ2-1, with 14 bases lining up with TRBD2. CDR1 is MDHEN, CDR2 SYDVKM, per germline. Trimming removed 5 bases from V and 7 bases from J; junction bases left unmatched: 7. This CDR3 is built from 16 residues. CDR3 in DNA: TGTGCCAGCAGTGTCCCCGGGACTAGCGGGAGTAATGAGCAGTTCTTC. Translated, it gives CASSVPGTSGSNEQFF.

This sequence joins TRBV6-6 and TRBJ1-2, with D tentatively TRBD1 (6 bases). This CDR3 contains 14 residues. The V gene's germline CDR1 is MNHNY and CDR2 SVGAGI (reference sequence). Trimming shortened V by 5 bases and J by 8 bases, and 18 bases separated the two germline ends. The CDR3 DNA sequence: TGTGCCAGCAGTCAATCACTTGGGCAGGGGGGCTACACCTTC. Encoded protein: CASSQSLGQGGYTF.

The chain is built from TRBV6-6 and TRBJ2-1, with TRBD2 matching 9 bases. Germline CDR1 MNHNY, CDR2 SVGAGI (reference sequence). This CDR3 region has 16 residues. The junction had 10 bases not matched to a gene; V was cut back by 2 bases and J by 8 bases. CDR3 loop: CASSYRGAGGVHEQFF. CDR3 DNA: TGTGCCAGCAGTTACCGTGGAGCGGGGGGCGTCCATGAGCAGTTCTTC.

This clone was detected only a few times. The chain carries TRBV6-8 and TRBJ1-2; 10 positions agree with TRBD1. Germline CDR1 is MNHGY and CDR2 is SAAAGT. With 5 bases clipped from V and 8 bases from J, the junction kept 5 bases outside the gene matches. CDR3 length: 13 amino acids. CDR3 loop: CASSRQGAGGYTF. In DNA form, the CDR3 reads TGTGCCAGCAGTCGACAGGGGGCGGGAGGCTACACCTTC.

This chain connects TRBV5-1 to TRBJ2-2; 7 bases map to TRBD1. Per the germline V gene, CDR1 is SGHRS and CDR2 is YFSETQ. The CDR3 is 16 residues long. Trimming at V came to 5 bases and at J to 0 bases, leaving 7 bases not matched to a gene. CDR3 residues: CASRKGTAANTGELFF. CDR3 in DNA: TGCGCCAGCAGGAAAGGGACAGCCGCGAACACCGGGGAGCTGTTTTTT.